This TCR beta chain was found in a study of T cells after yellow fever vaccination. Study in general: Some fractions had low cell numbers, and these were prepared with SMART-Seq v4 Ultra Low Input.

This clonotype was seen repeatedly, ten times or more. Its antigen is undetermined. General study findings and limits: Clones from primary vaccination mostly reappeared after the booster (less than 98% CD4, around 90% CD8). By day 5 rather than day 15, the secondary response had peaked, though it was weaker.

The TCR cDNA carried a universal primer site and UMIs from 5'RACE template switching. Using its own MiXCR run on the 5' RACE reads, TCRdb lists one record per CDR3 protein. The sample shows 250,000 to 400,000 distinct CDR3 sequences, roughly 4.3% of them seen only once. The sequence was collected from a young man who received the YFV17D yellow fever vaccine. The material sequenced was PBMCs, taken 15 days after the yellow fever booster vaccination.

The CDR3: CASRPDRDIYPYGYTF. CDR3 bases: TGTGCCAGCAGACCAGATAGGGACATTTACCCCTATGGCTACACCTTC. This chain uses TRBV6-5 with TRBJ1-2; possible D gene TRBD1, 6 bases. This CDR3 region has 16 residues. Germline V CDR1 and CDR2: MNHEY, SVGAGI. V was cut by 6 bases and J by 4 bases, with 21 bases left in between.